The entry below describes one T cell receptor (beta chain). Its antigen is unknown. These data come from a study of untreated major depressive disorder. Overall study findings and caveats: Three preselected Vbeta families were the sole sequencing comparisons. TRBV05-01 (Vbeta 5.1) usage was higher in CD4+ T cells of depressed patients than controls.

Assay used: immunoSEQ multiplex PCR; TCRdb lists only in-frame clones, some missing. The sample carries 20,000 or so clones, approximately 92% recorded once. The CDR3 loop spans 16 amino acids. CDR1 is MGHRA and CDR2 is YSYEKL in the germline V gene. Trimming cost V 4 bases and J 4 bases, with 16 bases left between them. CD4+ T cells were isolated from thawed PBMCs by magnetic negative selection. This rearrangement joins TRBV4-1 to TRBJ1-4; the D is unclear. The sample was CD4+ T cells from PBMCs. This receptor was taken from a woman between 40 and 50 years old with major depressive disorder. The chain's CDR3 is CASSPEGLRNNEKLFF. The CDR3 DNA is TGCGCCAGCAGCCCTGAAGGACTGAGGAATAATGAAAAACTGTTTTTT.